This T cell receptor (beta chain) was captured by sequencing in a study of PD-L1 blockade in urothelial cancer. Study overall: Timepoints chosen for blood analysis were 3 weeks (second dose) and 6 weeks after treatment start. Researchers found blood samples held a median of approximately 150,000 T cells.

Regarding this clone: No antigen is known for it.

Data came from immunoSEQ multiplex PCR; TCRdb stores just in-frame clones and leaves some out. The top ten hold less than 4% of the sample, which has about 45,000 clones, around 89% seen once. The CDR3 consists of 16 residues. Germline CDR1 reads SGHRS; CDR2 reads YFSETQ. Trimming shortened V by 0 bases and J by 3 bases, and 12 bases separated the two germline ends. General study results and limits: Blood TCR clonality below the median before treatment was a predictor of better survival.

This specimen consisted of PBMCs, obtained around atezolizumab (anti-PD-L1) treatment. The sequence was collected from a man aged 80 or over with urothelial cancer. The chain has TRBV5-1 and TRBJ2-2, with D possibly TRBD1 on 6 matching bases. In DNA form, the CDR3 reads TGCGCCAGCAGCTTGGGTGGGGGCAGCTACACCGGGGAGCTGTTTTTT. Its translation: CASSLGGGSYTGELFF.